Following are 21 T cell receptor beta chains from one sample sequenced in a study of blood T cell repertoires in COVID-19. The repertoire was sequenced with immunoSEQ multiplex PCR; TCRdb's copy has only in-frame clones and lacks some. Of around 250,000 clones listed, around 86% are singletons. Specimen: peripheral blood. These receptors originate from a man younger than 30 with active or convalescent COVID-19.

V usage is TRBV7-3 and J usage is TRBJ2-1; TRBD2 matches at 13 bases. The CDR3 spans 18 residues. With 5 bases clipped from V and 8 bases from J, the junction kept 15 bases outside the gene matches. Looked up from germline, CDR1 is SGHTA and CDR2 is FQGTGA. The CDR3 bases are TGTGCCAGCAGCGAAACGGGTACCGGACTAGCGGGAGTCGATGAGCAGTTCTTC. This sequence encodes CASSETGTGLAGVDEQFF.

V usage is TRBV29-1 and J usage is TRBJ1-2; TRBD1 might be the D (5 bases). Trimming took 1 base from V and 8 from J, leaving 23 bases between them. The CDR3 loop spans 16 amino acids. CDR1 and CDR2 from the germline V gene are SQVTM and ANQGSEA. This CDR3 is CSVEGPWVYGGVGYTF. CDR3 coding DNA: TGCAGCGTTGAAGGCCCGTGGGTTTACGGGGGAGTAGGCTACACCTTC.

The V and J genes are TRBV2 and TRBJ2-3, with 9 bases identical to TRBD1. CDR1 is SNHLY and CDR2 is FYNNEI in the germline V gene. This CDR3 region has 15 residues. The V and J ends lost 4 bases and 8 bases, in that order; junction bases with no gene match: 10. The DNA of the CDR3 is TGTGCCAGCAGTGTCCAGGGACAGGGAGAAGGTACGCAGTATTTT. Its translation is CASSVQGQGEGTQYF. The full variable domain, completed using reference TRBV2 and TRBJ2-3, is EPEVTQTPSHQVTQMGQEVILRCVPISNHLYFYWYRQILGQKVEFLVSFYNNEISEKSEIFDDQFSVERPDGSNFTLKIRSTKLEDSAMYFCASSVQGQGEGTQYFGPGTRLTVL.

The chain combines TRBV2 with TRBJ1-4; 7 positions match TRBD1. CDR1 SNHLY and CDR2 FYNNEI come from the germline V gene. J gave up 5 bases and V 8 bases, and 2 bases lay outside the gene matches. This CDR3 has 12 amino acids. CDR3 nucleotide sequence: TGTGCCAGCGGGACAGACAATGAAAAACTGTTTTTT. This sequence encodes CASGTDNEKLFF.

J is TRBJ2-3 and V is TRBV5-6; 7 bases fit TRBD2. V shed 0 bases and J 8 bases; nucleotides not matched to a gene: 12. This CDR3 has 16 amino acids. The germline CDR1 and CDR2 sequences are SGHDT and YYEEEE. CDR3 DNA sequence: TGTGCCAGCAGCTTGGACCCGGGAGGCGGGGACCCTACGCAGTATTTT. Protein: CASSLDPGGGDPTQYF. The complete variable domain, with remaining parts taken from reference TRBV5-6 and TRBJ2-3, reads DAGVTQSPTHLIKTRGQQVTLRCSPKSGHDTVSWYQQALGQGPQFIFQYYEEEERQRGNFPDRFSGHQFPNYSSELNVNALLLGDSALYLCASSLDPGGGDPTQYFGPGTRLTVL.

The J gene is TRBJ2-1, the V gene TRBV24-1; the match to TRBD2 covers 13 bases. After removal of 8 bases from V and 7 bases from J, the junction contained 4 bases not matched to a gene. Germline loops: CDR1 KGHDR, CDR2 SFDVKD. The CDR3 extends over 14 amino acids. The CDR3 sequence: CATKGLAGSNEQFF. For the CDR3, the DNA is TGTGCCACCAAGGGACTAGCGGGGTCAAATGAGCAGTTCTTC.

The chain combines TRBV11-2 with TRBJ2-1; D remains ambiguous. CDR1 SGHAT and CDR2 FQNNGV come from the germline V gene. The CDR3 extends over 13 amino acids. Deletions cut 3 bases from V and 12 bases from J, with 15 bases between. Here the CDR3 DNA reads TGTGCCAGCAGCTTTTCCCTTATGGCGGCGCAGTTCTTC. Translating it yields CASSFSLMAAQFF.

CDR3 DNA: TGTGCCAGCAGCTCGGGACTAGCGGGAGTGAAGGACATTCAGTACTTC. This gives the protein CASSSGLAGVKDIQYF. The genes are TRBV11-3 and TRBJ2-4, with 14 bases that match TRBD2. The germline V gene encodes CDR1 SGHNT and CDR2 YENEEA. This CDR3 comprises 16 residues. V shed 4 bases and J 8 bases; nucleotides not matched to a gene: 7. Using reference TRBV11-3 and TRBJ2-4 for the parts outside the CDR3, the full variable domain is EAGVVQSPRYKIIEKKQPVAFWCNPISGHNTLYWYLQNLGQGPELLIRYENEEAVDDSQLPKDRFSAERLKGVDSTLKIQPAELGDSAVYLCASSSGLAGVKDIQYFGAGTRLSVL.

Here the CDR3 reads CASSPGGRVKYF. The CDR3 DNA reads as TGTGCCAGCAGCCCAGGCGGGCGGGTAAAGTACTTC. The rearrangement uses TRBV5-4 and TRBJ2-4; tentative D call: TRBD2 (5 bases). Germline assignment: CDR1 SGHNT and CDR2 YYREEE (reference sequence). This CDR3 is built from 12 residues. V was trimmed by 4 bases and J by 14 bases, leaving 16 bases between them.

The DNA of the CDR3 is TGTGCCAGCACCCAGGGCGTGGGGCCGTTCTCTGGAAACACCATATATTTT. Translating gives CASTQGVGPFSGNTIYF. The J gene is TRBJ1-3, the V gene TRBV3-1 (or the pseudogene TRBV3-2); weak D call: TRBD1 (5 bases). From germline, CDR1 is LGHDT and CDR2 YNNKEL (reference sequence). CDR3 size: 17 residues. The ends were cut back, 7 bases at V and 0 bases at J, with 19 bases in the middle.

The V and J genes are TRBV14 and TRBJ2-5, with D tentatively TRBD2 (5 bases). The CDR3 runs to 14 residues. CDR1 and CDR2 from the germline V gene are SGHDN and FVKESK. The ends were cut back, 4 bases at V and 4 bases at J, with 13 bases in the middle. CDR3 residues: CASSPRTAPETQYF. CDR3 DNA: TGTGCCAGCAGCCCCCGGACTGCCCCAGAGACCCAGTACTTC.

The chain uses TRBV6-5 and TRBJ2-1, with 8 bases fitting TRBD2. The CDR3 is made up of 13 amino acids. The J segment lost 9 bases and the V segment lost 11 bases, leaving 12 bases of the junction unmatched. Looked up from germline, CDR1 is MNHEY and CDR2 is SVGAGI. For the CDR3, the DNA is TGTGCCGCCTCGACTAGCGCTTTTCGTGAGCAGTTCTTC. Translation gives CAASTSAFREQFF.

The chain uses TRBV5-1 and TRBJ2-5; 8 bases line up with TRBD1. V shed 2 bases, J shed 4 bases, and the junction held 4 bases outside the gene matches. CDR1 SGHRS and CDR2 YFSETQ come from the germline V gene. The CDR3 runs 14 residues. CDR3 DNA sequence: TGCGCCAGCAGCTTCGGACAGGGTGGAGAGACCCAGTACTTC. Translation: CASSFGQGGETQYF.

This clone was seen only a few times. The chain recombines TRBV6-1 with TRBJ1-6; 8 bases are shared with TRBD1. CDR1 MNHNS and CDR2 SASEGT come from the germline V gene. The CDR3 covers 16 residues. The V segment lost 2 bases and the J segment 9 bases; nucleotides outside the gene matches: 9. Here the CDR3 DNA reads TGTGCCAGCAGTGAAAGGTCCGGGACAGGTGGTTCACCCCTCCACTTT. Protein: CASSERSGTGGSPLHF.

This clone appeared once. This chain connects TRBV9 to TRBJ2-2, with no clear D. The germline CDR1 and CDR2 sequences are SGDLS and YYNGEE. The CDR3 runs 13 residues. V was clipped by 2 bases and J by 4 bases, with 6 bases between them. CDR3 sequence reads: CASSVAITGELFF. The DNA for the CDR3 is TGTGCCAGCAGCGTCGCTATCACCGGGGAGCTGTTTTTT.

The V call is TRBV7-2, the J call TRBJ1-2; no clear D gene. Germline CDR1 SGHTA, CDR2 FQGNSA. Trimming removed 5 bases at V and 8 bases at J, with 15 bases between. The CDR3 extends over 13 amino acids. CDR3 bases: TGTGCCAGCAGCGTTCCTCCTTTCGTCGGCTACACCTTC. Protein sequence: CASSVPPFVGYTF.

The chain couples TRBV5-6 to TRBJ2-7; a possible D gene is TRBD2 (6 bases). Trimming took 5 bases from V and 3 from J, leaving 15 bases between them. The CDR3 is made up of 14 amino acids. CDR1 and CDR2 from the germline V gene are SGHDT and YYEEEE. For the CDR3, the DNA is TGTGCCAGCAGTTGGGGGGACGGAGGCTACGAGCAGTACTTC. It encodes CASSWGDGGYEQYF.

The rearrangement uses TRBV10-3 and TRBJ2-1, with 9 bases that match TRBD2. Per germline, CDR1 ENHRY and CDR2 SYGVKD. The CDR3 covers 15 residues. Unmatched junction bases numbered 4, after V lost 0 bases and J lost 7 bases. CDR3 sequence (DNA): TGTGCCATCAGTGAGTCAGCGGGAGGAGTTAATGAGCAGTTCTTC. It encodes CAISESAGGVNEQFF.

Written as DNA, the CDR3 is TGTGCCTGGAGTCCCGTCGATCAGCCCCAGCATTTT. Translating it yields CAWSPVDQPQHF. V and J are TRBV30 and TRBJ1-5, with D unresolved. The CDR3 has 12 amino acids. Germline CDR1 is GTSNPN and CDR2 is SVGIG (reference sequence). V lost 2 bases to trimming and J lost 5 bases, with 7 bases between them.

CDR3 sequence reads: CASSLFAGGAPGETQYF. DNA for the CDR3: TGTGCCAGCAGCTTATTTGCGGGGGGAGCCCCTGGGGAGACCCAGTACTTC. The V gene is TRBV7-6, the J gene TRBJ2-5, with 8 bases that match TRBD2. The V and J ends lost 2 bases and 5 bases, in that order; junction bases with no gene match: 13. The CDR3 loop spans 17 amino acids. The V gene's germline CDR1 is SGHVS and CDR2 FNYEAQ. The variable domain in full, completed from reference TRBV7-6 and TRBJ2-5, reads GAGVSQSPRYKVTKRGQDVALRCDPISGHVSLYWYRQALGQGPEFLTYFNYEAQQDKSGLPNDRFSAERPEGSISTLTIQRTEQRDSAMYRCASSLFAGGAPGETQYFGPGTRLLVL.

Comment on this clone: The junction and the germline gene differ at one end; a read error may be behind it. The chain couples TRBV23-1 to TRBJ1-6; D is unresolved. TRBV23-1 is sorted into the ORF group, with uncertain function. The length of the CDR3 is 12 residues. The CDR3 DNA sequence: TGCGCCAGCAGATTTCTTAATTCGCCCCTCCACTTT. Translated: CASRFLNSPLHF.